Sequencing of this TCR beta chain was carried out in a study of blood T cells in healthy people across ages (dated by TCRdb to the mid-2010s). With regard to the full study: Template switching captured roughly one uniquely barcoded TCR beta cDNA molecule per two T cells in model experiments. To track age-related changes in TCR beta repertoire diversity, the study relied on deep sequencing normalized with unique cDNA molecular identifiers. The donors were divided into four age groups: young (average approximately 15 years), middle-aged (roughly 42), aged (approximately 59) and long-lived (around 87). To avoid experimental bias, donors of different ages were spread randomly across the sequencing lanes. For two donors (one aged 18 to 30 and one aged 80 or older), the study analyzed two additional independent replicas of 1 million unique cDNA reads from the same blood draw. Broad study findings and their caveats: The CMV infection status of donors was not known, potentially confounding age-related changes in expanded clonotypes. Observed TCR beta diversity per million T cells fell roughly linearly with age, and a significant reduction was already apparent by age roughly 40. Compared with the aged group, the long-lived group had more naive CD4+ T cells, fewer expanded clones and increased TCR diversity, suggesting age selection. Estimates of total diversity based on one million sequenced T cells were considered lower bounds and underestimates. Conclusive comparison of naive and antigen-experienced compartments was prevented by the profiling of bulk unsorted PBMCs. There was a strong correlation between observed TCR beta diversity and the percentage of naive T cells measured by flow cytometry.

Relative to germline, V is missing 0 bases and J is missing 1 base, with 7 bases of the junction outside any gene match. There are 17 amino acids in the CDR3, from cysteine to phenylalanine inclusive. The retained sequence is limited to the CDR3, 51 bases, with the frame set at the first base. The CDR1 and CDR2 encoded by the germline V gene are MGHRA and YSYEKL. Donors were a few dozen systemically healthy Caucasian individuals from Russia aged 6 to 90 years. Around 10 milliliters of peripheral blood were drawn from each donor into EDTA-treated Vacutainer tubes. Ficoll-Paque density-gradient centrifugation was used to isolate PBMCs, with at least 7 million per sample. Total RNA was extracted from PBMCs with Trizol reagent, with at least 6 micrograms obtained per sample. For every donor, an aliquot of PBMCs went through flow cytometry to measure the percentages of naive CD45RAhigh/CD27high T cells.

Of note for this clonotype: Its antigen specificity is not known. Base qualities are missing; no much larger clone stands one base away.

Receptor amplification or capture employed 5' RACE. The run used an Illumina HiSeq 2500. A second PCR of roughly 6 to 11 cycles was run with a J-beta primer mix and a sample-barcoded 5' primer. Each TCR beta cDNA molecule received a unique molecular identifier from a template-switch 5' adaptor carrying 12 random nucleotides. Each sample yielded at least 3 million CDR3-containing paired-end reads. First-strand cDNA synthesis was performed from all RNA using the Mint cDNA synthesis kit, with priming by a TRBC-specific oligonucleotide. All cDNA was treated with uracil-DNA glycosylase and then went through a first 18-cycle PCR with the universal primers M1SS and BC2_uni_R. Per the authors' processing: For normalization, 1 million high-quality reads, each with a distinct molecular identifier, were randomly selected from each sample. Instead of being binned into consensus sequences, reads that shared molecular identifiers were thrown out. CDR3 identification, clonotype clustering and error correction used MiTCR with a Q25 quality threshold and the strictest error-elimination algorithm. A nonparametric unseen species model with Euler transformation was used to estimate lower-bound total TCR beta diversity. TCRdb took the public reads, trimmed them with fastp at Q25, ran MiXCR for clone calling and kept in-frame beta chains. Rows matching on CDR3 protein sequence are summarized as one entry with the most common DNA and genes. In this record, the V and J calls reflect TCRdb's handling and not the investigators' own analysis. The sample table records hundreds of thousands of distinct CDR3 sequences; about a third of these occur just once. The ten biggest clones cover 15% of the sample.

Sequenced sample: blood. The clonotype comes from a woman at least 80 years old in good health. Donor details come from another sample of the same person, matched by shared clones. The V gene is TRBV4-1 and the J gene is TRBJ1-1, and TRBD1 matches 8 of the central bases. The CDR3 corresponds to CASSQDRTGLGNTEAFF. The nucleotide sequence reads as follows: TGCGCCAGCAGCCAAGATAGGACAGGGCTTGGGAACACTGAAGCTTTCTTT.